This T cell receptor beta chain originates from a study of cytomegalovirus exposure and HLA in healthy donors (dated 2017 in TCRdb). For context, the study as a whole: An earlier analysis of roughly 500 of the donors reported 276 Gb of sequence data and 95 million to 140 million unique TCR beta sequences obtained from about 179 million T cells. Alongside the repertoire data, information on donor age, sex, ethnicity and CMV serostatus was compiled. Roughly five DR-DQ haplotypes were treated as single units for association and clustering because of strong linkage in the cohort. The aim of the study was to test whether cataloging public T cell receptors could identify signatures of past pathogen exposure. HLA typing covered class I and class II loci at four-digit resolution. Along with the roughly 700-subject first cohort, a separate validation cohort of 120 different subjects was used. Every discovery cohort repertoire had been produced on one sequencing platform. A later genetic analysis used genome-wide SNP genotypes for about 60% of the 666 donors, treating that subset as a discovery cohort. Of the roughly 400 genotyped donors, around 81% fell in the genetic ancestry cluster associated with self-reported Caucasian donors. Typing coverage varied by locus: roughly 629-640 donors for A, B, C, DRB1 and DQB1; 522 for DQA1; about 570 for DPA1; more than 450 for DPB1. The T cell repertoires of around 730 subjects were profiled by immunosequencing and related to cytomegalovirus serostatus. Rather than using new phenotypic data, the later analysis identified candidate immune exposures from TCR beta sequences and from how often those sequences occurred across donors. To predict cytomegalovirus infection status, the study brought together high-throughput TCR immunosequencing, statistical association of individual TCRs with disease status, and machine learning. Among 300 to 450 genotyped donors of the cohort, an average of approximately 230,000 unique TCR beta nucleotide sequences were sequenced per donor, roughly a sixth of them non-productive. Approximately 300 gigabases of sequencing data and 91 million or so unique TCR sequences made up an early release that covered several hundred HLA-typed donors. In an earlier analysis of 500 to 650 of the donors, high-throughput TCR beta sequencing was used to judge whether each TCR beta V gene segment behaved as functional or pseudogenic. A later analysis re-examined previously published TCR beta repertoires from roughly 650 donors and added high-resolution HLA genotyping to investigate patterns of TCR occurrence. The research as a whole found: Sequencing depth was assumed to be roughly uniform across donors in the presence/absence analyses, though that assumption may not hold. Strong co-occurrence of HLA alleles, especially DR and DQ, made assigning TCR associations to individual alleles difficult. In the study, around 150 TCR beta chains were listed as associated with cytomegalovirus. Most CMV-associated TCR beta chains appeared to be HLA-restricted in a later analysis, and the HLA associations seemed to be driven largely by CMV exposure. V-gene and J-gene trimming of TCR beta chains was associated with a missense DCLRE1C variant in a later genetic analysis, and the association was replicated in an independent cohort. A later analysis associated 17,000 or so TCR beta sequences with specific HLA alleles at a false discovery rate of 0.05. In an earlier analysis of more than 500 of the donors, most TCR beta V segments appeared in productive rearrangements about 87% or about 30% of the time, broadly matching IMGT annotations. The 87-base-pair reads could not distinguish some IMGT-functional V segments, including TRBV6-2 and TRBV6-3, so those segments were excluded. Correlated functional status among segregating V segments might be attributable to linkage disequilibrium, but an unknown experimental factor could not be ruled out. Most TCR sequences were observed very rarely across donors, whereas some public TCRs were present in many individuals. The classifier was reported to diagnose cytomegalovirus status with high specificity and sensitivity in both the original cohort and the validation cohort. In a later analysis, TCR association rates were found to vary across HLA loci, with the most associated TCRs seen for DRB1 alleles and the fewest for HLA-C alleles. Immune exposure information for the cohort was limited to CMV serostatus. Several of the top co-occurrence clusters appeared to be linked to parvovirus B19, influenza, CMV and Epstein-Barr virus, according to a later analysis. A group of highly shared sequence variants was considered likely to be a technical artifact of the sequencing pipeline. Because HLA typing was unavailable for some donors at each locus, only the typed subset was used in association tests. The cohort was sequenced for TCR beta chains only, and without alpha or paired-chain data the features that could be detected were limited. A further reported finding was that TCR beta sequences accurately predicted the HLA-A and HLA-B alleles for most subjects in the first cohort. Because counts were too low, some 16 rarely observed V segments, including chromosome 9 orphons, were excluded from the earlier analysis of 587 of the donors. A few of the identified cytomegalovirus-associated TCR beta chains were confirmed in vitro to be specific for cytomegalovirus antigens. Compared with the 666-donor mean, donors in an Asian-associated ancestry cluster had fewer N-insertions in productive TCRs, according to a later genetic analysis. The authors suggested that the approach could potentially be extended to other disease states and immunological phenotypes. Compared with equally common non-associated chains, HLA-associated TCR beta chains in a later analysis were more clonally expanded and had lower generation probabilities.

Remarks on this clone: The antigen it recognizes is unknown. Per-nucleotide qualities are absent, and no much larger clonotype sits a single base away.

The germline V gene yields MDHEN for CDR1 and SYDVKM for CDR2. The CDR3, from cysteine to phenylalanine, totals 14 residues. Only CDR3 DNA is held: 42 bases, read in frame from base 1. V drops 6 bases and J drops 4 bases, leaving 14 bases in between. The library came from the immunoSEQ multiplex PCR assay. A mixture of 60 forward primers for TCR Vbeta segments and 13 reverse primers for TCR Jbeta segments was used in the multiplex PCR. Amplification of the CDR3 region of rearranged TCR beta genes was performed with a multiplex PCR assay on genomic DNA. On the Illumina HiSeq System, the amplified TCR beta libraries were sequenced as 87-base-pair reads. The original pipeline was this. A later analysis counted approximately 84 million unique TCR beta chains across the 666 repertoires, and some 11 million of these chains were shared by at least two donors. To remove PCR and sequencing errors, raw reads were error-corrected and collapsed into unique sequences using a nearest-neighbor algorithm that merged closely related sequences. V, D and J gene segments were assigned by aligning CDR3 sequences to IMGT reference sequences. For a sequence to be retained, at least a six-nucleotide match to both a V gene segment and a J gene segment was required. A rearrangement was called productive if the CDR3 had no stop codons and remained in frame with V and J, and every other rearrangement was called non-productive. CDR3 was defined according to IMGT convention as the region running from the second conserved V-encoded cysteine to the conserved J-encoded phenylalanine. In an earlier analysis of more than 550 of the donors, sequences lacking an unambiguous match to a single V gene segment were excluded. In an earlier analysis of approximately 550 of the donors, V segments were called functional above 56.7% productive rearrangements and were called segregating when the between-donor standard deviation exceeded 5%. To diagnose cytomegalovirus status from the catalog of TCR beta chain sequences, a statistical classification framework was built. A later analysis assigned V and J genes by comparing TCR nucleotide sequences with IMGT/GENE-DB human TR gene sequences. A later analysis assigned CDR3 sequences and most-parsimonious VDJ recombination scenarios with the TCRdist pipeline. In a later analysis, each TCR beta chain was defined by its CDR3 amino acid sequence together with its V-gene family, and reads lacking a unique V-gene family were excluded. A later analysis removed 600 or so highly shared, low-generation-probability nucleotide sequences to deal with suspected cross-contamination and a sequencing artifact. For each public chain, a later analysis derived a clonal expansion index from normalized ranks of inferred template counts within each repertoire. Generation probabilities in a later analysis came from a VDJ recombination model fitted to out-of-frame rearrangements, and those results were checked against IGoR. In a later analysis, TCR-TCR, TCR-HLA and TCR-CMV co-occurrence was scored with hypergeometric tests, and a repertoire-size bias correction was applied to TCR pairs. False discovery rates were estimated in a later analysis by permuting HLA or CMV assignments 20 times. In a later analysis, co-occurring TCRs were grouped using DBSCAN, with TCRdist sequence similarity added in when clustering inside HLA-allele-positive subsets. Repertoires with fewer than 30,000 or more than 120,000 public chains, plus five repertoires with anomalous nucleotide sharing, were excluded from co-occurrence clustering. TCRdb stores this immuneACCESS table with in-frame sequences only. Part of the clones is absent; in the studies checked, under half of the shortfall reflects unresolved V genes, and no reason is known for the rest. V, J and clone size reflect that table, while D and trimming were determined from the DNA. This sample is represented by some 180,000 clones; about 81% of them were singletons. Less than 2% of the sample belongs to the ten largest clones.

The cohort consisted of hundreds of healthy bone marrow donors. Cohort members were all nominally healthy when sampled, although unrecorded immune exposures were likely present. The donor tested CMV seronegative and was one of the 352 seronegative cohort members. A peripheral blood sample was provided by each donor, and peripheral blood mononuclear cells were used for TCR beta sequencing. Genomic DNA was extracted from the blood cell samples with the Qiagen DNeasy Blood Extraction Kit. The sequence is built from TRBV28 and TRBJ2-3; TRBD1 is possibly the D segment (6 matching bases). This sequence was found in a man in his forties or fifties in good health and CMV-seronegative. Sequencing was carried out using PBMCs. The CDR3 region has the sequence CASRRGQSPDTQYF. DNA sequence: TGTGCCAGCAGACGCGGACAGTCCCCAGATACGCAGTATTTT. Here the CDR3 is joined to the reference TRBV28 and TRBJ2-3 genes, and the full variable domain is: DVKVTQSSRYLVKRTGEKVFLECVQDMDHENMFWYRQDPGLGLRLIYFSYDVKMKEKGDIPEGYSVSREKKERFSLILESASTNQTSMYLCASRRGQSPDTQYFGPGTRLTVL.